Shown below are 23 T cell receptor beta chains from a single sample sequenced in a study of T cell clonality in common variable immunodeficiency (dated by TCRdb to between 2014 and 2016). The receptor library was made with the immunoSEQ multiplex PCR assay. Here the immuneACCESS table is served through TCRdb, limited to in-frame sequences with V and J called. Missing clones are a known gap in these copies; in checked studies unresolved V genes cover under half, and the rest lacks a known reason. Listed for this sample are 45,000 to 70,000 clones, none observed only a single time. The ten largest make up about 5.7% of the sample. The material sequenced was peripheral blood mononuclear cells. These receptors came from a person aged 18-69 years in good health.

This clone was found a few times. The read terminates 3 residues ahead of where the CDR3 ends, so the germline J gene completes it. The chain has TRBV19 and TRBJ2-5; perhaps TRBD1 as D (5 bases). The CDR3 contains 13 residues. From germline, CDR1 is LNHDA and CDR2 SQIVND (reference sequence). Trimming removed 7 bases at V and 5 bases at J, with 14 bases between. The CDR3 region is CASTIGARETQYF. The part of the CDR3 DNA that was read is TGTGCCAGTACCATAGGGGCAAGGGAGACC.

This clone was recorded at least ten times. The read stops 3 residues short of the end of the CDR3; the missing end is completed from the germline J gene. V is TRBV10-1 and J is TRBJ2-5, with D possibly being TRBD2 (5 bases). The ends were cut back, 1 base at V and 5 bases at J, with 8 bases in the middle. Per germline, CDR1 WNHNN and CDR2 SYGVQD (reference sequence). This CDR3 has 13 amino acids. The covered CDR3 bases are TGCGCCAGCAGTGAGTACCGAGGGGAGACC. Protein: CASSEYRGET. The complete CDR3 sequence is CASSEYRGETQYF.

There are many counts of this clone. CDR3 DNA, as far as it was read: TGCGCCAGCAGGGGACTAGTTGCTGAGACC. Amino acid sequence: CASRGLVAET. From start to end, the CDR3 is CASRGLVAETQYF. The chain couples TRBV5-1 to TRBJ2-5; 8 bases line up with TRBD2. The CDR3 end is not reached by the read, which stops 3 residues before it; the germline J gene fills it in. With 5 bases clipped from V and 5 bases from J, the junction kept 5 bases outside the gene matches. Per the germline V gene, CDR1 is SGHRS and CDR2 is YFSETQ. The CDR3 runs to 13 residues.

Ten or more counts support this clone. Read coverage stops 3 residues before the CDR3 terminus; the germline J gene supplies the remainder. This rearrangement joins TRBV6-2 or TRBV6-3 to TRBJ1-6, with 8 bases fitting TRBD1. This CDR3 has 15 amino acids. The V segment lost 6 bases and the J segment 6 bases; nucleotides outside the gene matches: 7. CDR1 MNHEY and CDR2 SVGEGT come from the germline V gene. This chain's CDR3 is CASSRSDRVNSPLHF. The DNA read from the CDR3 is TGTGCCAGCAGCCGCTCGGACAGGGTTAATTCACCC.

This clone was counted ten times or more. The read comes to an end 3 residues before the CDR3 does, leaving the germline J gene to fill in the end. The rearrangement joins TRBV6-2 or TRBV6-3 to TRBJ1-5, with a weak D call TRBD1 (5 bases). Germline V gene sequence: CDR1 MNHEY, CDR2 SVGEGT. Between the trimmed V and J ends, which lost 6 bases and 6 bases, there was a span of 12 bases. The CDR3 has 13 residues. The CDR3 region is CASSDQGFQPQHF. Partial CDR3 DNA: TGTGCCAGCAGCGATCAGGGTTTTCAGCCC.

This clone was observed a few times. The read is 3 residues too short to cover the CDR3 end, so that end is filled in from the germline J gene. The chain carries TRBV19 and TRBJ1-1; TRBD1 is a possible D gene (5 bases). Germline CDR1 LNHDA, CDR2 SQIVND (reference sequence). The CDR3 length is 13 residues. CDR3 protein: CASNDRMSTEAFF. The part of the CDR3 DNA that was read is TGTGCCAGTAATGACAGAATGAGCACCGAA. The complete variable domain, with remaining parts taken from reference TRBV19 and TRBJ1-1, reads DGGITQSPKYLFRKEGQNVTLSCEQNLNHDAMYWYRQDPGQGLRLIYYSQIVNDFQKGDIAEGYSVSREKKESFPLTVTSAQKNPTAFYLCASNDRMSTEAFFGQGTRLTVV.

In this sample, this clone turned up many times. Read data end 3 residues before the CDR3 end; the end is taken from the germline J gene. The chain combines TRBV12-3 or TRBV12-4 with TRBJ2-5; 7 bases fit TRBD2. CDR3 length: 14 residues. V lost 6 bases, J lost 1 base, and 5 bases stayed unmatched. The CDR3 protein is CASSQLATQETQYF. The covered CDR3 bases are TGTGCCAGCAGCCAACTAGCGACCCAAGAGACC.

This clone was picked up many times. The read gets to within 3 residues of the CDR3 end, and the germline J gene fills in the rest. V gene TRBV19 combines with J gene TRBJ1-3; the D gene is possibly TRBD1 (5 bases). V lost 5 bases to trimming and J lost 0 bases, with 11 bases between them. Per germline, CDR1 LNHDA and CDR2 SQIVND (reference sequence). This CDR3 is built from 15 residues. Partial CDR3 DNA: TGTGCCAGTAGTCAGGGCCGAGGCTCTGGAAACACC. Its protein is CASSQGRGSGNT. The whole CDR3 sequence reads CASSQGRGSGNTIYF.

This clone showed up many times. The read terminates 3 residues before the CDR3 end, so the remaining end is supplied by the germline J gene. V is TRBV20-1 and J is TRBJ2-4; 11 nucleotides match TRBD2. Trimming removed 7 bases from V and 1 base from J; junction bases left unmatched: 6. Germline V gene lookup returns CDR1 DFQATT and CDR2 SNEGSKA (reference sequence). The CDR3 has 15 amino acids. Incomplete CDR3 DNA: TGCAGTGGACTAGCGGGACCTGAGGCCAAAAACATT. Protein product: CSGLAGPEAKNI. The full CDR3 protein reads CSGLAGPEAKNIQYF.

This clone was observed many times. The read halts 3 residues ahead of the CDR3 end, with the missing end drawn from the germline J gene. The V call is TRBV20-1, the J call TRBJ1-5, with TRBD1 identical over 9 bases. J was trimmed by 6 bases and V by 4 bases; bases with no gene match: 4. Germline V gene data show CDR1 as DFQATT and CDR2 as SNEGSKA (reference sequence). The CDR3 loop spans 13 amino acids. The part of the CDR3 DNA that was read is TGCAGTGCTAAACAGGGGGCGGGTCAGCCC. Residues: CSAKQGAGQP. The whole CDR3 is CSAKQGAGQPQHF.

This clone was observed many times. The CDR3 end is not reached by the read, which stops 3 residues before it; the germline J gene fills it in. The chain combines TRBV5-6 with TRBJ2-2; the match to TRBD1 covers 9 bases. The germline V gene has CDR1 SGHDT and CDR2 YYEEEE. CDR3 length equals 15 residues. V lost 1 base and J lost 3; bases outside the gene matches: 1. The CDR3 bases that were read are TGTGCCAGCAGCTTGACAGGGGGCTACACCGGGGAG. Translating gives CASSLTGGYTGE. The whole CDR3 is CASSLTGGYTGELFF.

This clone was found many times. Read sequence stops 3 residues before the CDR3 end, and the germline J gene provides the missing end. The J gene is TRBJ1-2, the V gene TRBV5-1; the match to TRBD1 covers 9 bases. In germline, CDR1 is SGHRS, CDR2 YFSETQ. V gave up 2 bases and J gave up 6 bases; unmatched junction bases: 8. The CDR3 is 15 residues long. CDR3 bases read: TGCGCCAGCAGCTTAGCGACAGGGGGTGAGGATGGC. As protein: CASSLATGGEDG. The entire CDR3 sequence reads CASSLATGGEDGYTF.

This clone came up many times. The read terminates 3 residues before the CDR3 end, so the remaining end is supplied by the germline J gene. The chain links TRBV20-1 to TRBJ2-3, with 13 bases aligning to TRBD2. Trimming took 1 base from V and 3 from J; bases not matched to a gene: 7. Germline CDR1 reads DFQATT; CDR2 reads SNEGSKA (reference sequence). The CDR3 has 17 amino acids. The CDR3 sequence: CSARGQLAGGPTDTQYF. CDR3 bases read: TGCAGTGCTAGAGGTCAACTAGCGGGAGGGCCGACAGATACG.

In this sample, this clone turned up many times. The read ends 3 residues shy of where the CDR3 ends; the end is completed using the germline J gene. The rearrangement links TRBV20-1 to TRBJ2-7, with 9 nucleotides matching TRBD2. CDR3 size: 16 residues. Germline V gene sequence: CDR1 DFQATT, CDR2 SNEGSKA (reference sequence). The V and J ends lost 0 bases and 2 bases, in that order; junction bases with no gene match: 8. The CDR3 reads CSARDTLAGWTYEQYF. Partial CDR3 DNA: TGCAGTGCTAGAGATACCCTAGCGGGATGGACCTACGAG.

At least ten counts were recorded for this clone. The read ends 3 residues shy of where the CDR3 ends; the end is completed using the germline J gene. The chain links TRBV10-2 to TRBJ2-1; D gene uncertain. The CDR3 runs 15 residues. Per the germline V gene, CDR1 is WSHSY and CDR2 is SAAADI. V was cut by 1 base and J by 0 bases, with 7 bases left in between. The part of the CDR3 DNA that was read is TGCGCCAGCAGTGAGTGGGCAGCCTCCTACAATGAG. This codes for CASSEWAASYNE. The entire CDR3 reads CASSEWAASYNEQFF.

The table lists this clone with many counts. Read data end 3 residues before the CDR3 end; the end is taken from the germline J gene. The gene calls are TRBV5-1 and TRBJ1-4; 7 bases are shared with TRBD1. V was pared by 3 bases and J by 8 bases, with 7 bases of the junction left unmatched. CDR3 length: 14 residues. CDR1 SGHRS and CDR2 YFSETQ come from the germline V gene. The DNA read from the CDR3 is TGCGCCAGCAGCTGGGACAGTGGGGGAGAAAAA. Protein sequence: CASSWDSGGEK. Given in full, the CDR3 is CASSWDSGGEKLFF.

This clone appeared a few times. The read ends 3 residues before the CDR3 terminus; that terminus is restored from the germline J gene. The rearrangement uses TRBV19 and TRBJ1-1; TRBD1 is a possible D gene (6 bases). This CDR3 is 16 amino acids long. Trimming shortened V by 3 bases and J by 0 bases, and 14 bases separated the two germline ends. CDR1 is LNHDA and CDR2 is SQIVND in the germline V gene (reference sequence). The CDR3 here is CASSIRGQRMNTEAFF. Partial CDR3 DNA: TGTGCCAGTAGTATTAGGGGACAACGAATGAACACTGAA.

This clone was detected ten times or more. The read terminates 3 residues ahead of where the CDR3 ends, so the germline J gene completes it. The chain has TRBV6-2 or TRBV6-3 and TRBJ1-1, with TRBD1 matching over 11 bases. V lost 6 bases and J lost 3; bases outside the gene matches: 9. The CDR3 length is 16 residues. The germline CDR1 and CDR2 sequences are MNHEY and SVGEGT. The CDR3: CASRGGQGAAYTEAFF. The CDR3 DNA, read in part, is TGTGCCAGCAGGGGCGGACAGGGGGCAGCCTACACTGAA.

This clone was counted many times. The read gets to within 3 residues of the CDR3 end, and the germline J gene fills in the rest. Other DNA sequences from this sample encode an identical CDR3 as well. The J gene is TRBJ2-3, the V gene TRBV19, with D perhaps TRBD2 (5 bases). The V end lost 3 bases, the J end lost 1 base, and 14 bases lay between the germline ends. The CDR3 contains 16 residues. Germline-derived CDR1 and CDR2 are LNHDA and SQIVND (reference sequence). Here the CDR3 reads CASSISGNGGTDTQYF. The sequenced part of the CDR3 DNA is TGTGCCAGTAGTATTTCGGGGAACGGAGGCACAGATACG.

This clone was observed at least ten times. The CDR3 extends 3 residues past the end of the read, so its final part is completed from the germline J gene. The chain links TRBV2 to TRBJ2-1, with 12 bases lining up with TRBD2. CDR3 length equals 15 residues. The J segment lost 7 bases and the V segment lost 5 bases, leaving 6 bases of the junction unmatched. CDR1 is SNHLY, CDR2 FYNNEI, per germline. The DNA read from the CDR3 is TGTGCCAGCAGTCCGACTAGCGGGAGAGTAAATGAG. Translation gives CASSPTSGRVNE. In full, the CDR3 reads CASSPTSGRVNEQFF.

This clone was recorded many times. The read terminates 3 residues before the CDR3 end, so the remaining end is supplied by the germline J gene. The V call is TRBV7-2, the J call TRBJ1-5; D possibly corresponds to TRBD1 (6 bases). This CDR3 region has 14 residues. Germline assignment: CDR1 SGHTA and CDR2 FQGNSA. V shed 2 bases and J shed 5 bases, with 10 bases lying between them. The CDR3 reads CASSLSSGDQPQHF. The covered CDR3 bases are TGTGCCAGCAGCTTATCATCAGGGGATCAGCCC. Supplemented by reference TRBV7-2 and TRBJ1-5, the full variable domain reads GAGVSQSPSNKVTEKGKDVELRCDPISGHTALYWYRQSLGQGLEFLIYFQGNSAPDKSGLPSDRFSAERTGGSVSTLTIQRTQQEDSAVYLCASSLSSGDQPQHFGDGTRLSIL.

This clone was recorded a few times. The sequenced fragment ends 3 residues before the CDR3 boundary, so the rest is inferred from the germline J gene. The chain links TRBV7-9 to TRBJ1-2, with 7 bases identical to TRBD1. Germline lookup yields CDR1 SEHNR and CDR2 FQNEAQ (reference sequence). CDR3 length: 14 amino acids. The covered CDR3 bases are TGTGCCAGCAGCTTAGCGGGCCAGGGGGGCGGC. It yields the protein CASSLAGQGGG. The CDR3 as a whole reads CASSLAGQGGGYTF.

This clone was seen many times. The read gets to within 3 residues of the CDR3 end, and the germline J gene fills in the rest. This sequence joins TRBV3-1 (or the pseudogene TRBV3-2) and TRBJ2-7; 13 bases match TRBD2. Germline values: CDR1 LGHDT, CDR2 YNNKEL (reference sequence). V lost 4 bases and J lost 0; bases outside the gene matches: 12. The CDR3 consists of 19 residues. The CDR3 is CASSRRQLGLAGNSYEQYF. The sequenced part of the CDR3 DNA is TGTGCCAGCAGCCGCCGCCAGCTGGGACTAGCGGGAAACTCCTACGAG.